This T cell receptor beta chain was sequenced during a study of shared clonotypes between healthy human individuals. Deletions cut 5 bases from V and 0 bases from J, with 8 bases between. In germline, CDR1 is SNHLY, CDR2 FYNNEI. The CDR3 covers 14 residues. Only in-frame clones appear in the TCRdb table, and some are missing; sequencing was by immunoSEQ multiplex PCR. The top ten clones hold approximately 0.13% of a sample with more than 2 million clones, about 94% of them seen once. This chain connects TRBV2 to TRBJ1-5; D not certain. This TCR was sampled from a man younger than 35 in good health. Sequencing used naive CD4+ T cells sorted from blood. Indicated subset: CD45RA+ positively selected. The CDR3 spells CASSQSYSNQPQHF. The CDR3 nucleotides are TGTGCCAGCAGTCAAAGTTATAGCAATCAGCCCCAGCATTTT.